This entry lists 20 T cell receptor beta chains sequenced from one sample in a study of blood T cell repertoires in COVID-19 (dated by TCRdb to about 2020). The library was obtained by the immunoSEQ multiplex PCR assay. Sourced from immuneACCESS, this table was stored by TCRdb with only in-frame sequences that have V and J called. A share of the clones is absent; for the studies checked, an unresolved V gene accounts for under half, and the remainder has no known explanation. This sample comprises around 300,000 clones, roughly 90% of them detected only once. The ten largest clones represent 0.9% to 1.2% of the sample. Sequences were obtained from PBMCs or T cells enriched from blood (not recorded which). The receptors were sampled from a young woman who had recovered from COVID-19.

The chain links TRBV3-1 (or the pseudogene TRBV3-2) to TRBJ1-6; 8 positions agree with TRBD1. The CDR3 has 14 amino acids. Germline trimming cut 5 bases from V and 10 bases from J; bases unmatched to any gene: 7. Germline values: CDR1 LGHDT, CDR2 YNNKEL (reference sequence). This chain's CDR3 is CASSARDRNSPLHF. Written as DNA, the CDR3 is TGTGCCAGCAGCGCACGGGACAGGAACTCACCCCTCCACTTT.

V is TRBV27 and J is TRBJ1-3; 7 bases fit TRBD1. Germline V gene data show CDR1 as MNHEY and CDR2 as SMNVEV (reference sequence). J gave up 2 bases and V 5 bases, and 9 bases lay outside the gene matches. CDR3 length equals 16 residues. The CDR3 spells CASSTLDRDAGNTIYF. CDR3 sequence (DNA): TGTGCCAGCAGTACCCTTGACAGGGACGCTGGAAACACCATATATTTT.

The chain joins TRBV6-2 or TRBV6-3 to TRBJ2-7; 8 bases match TRBD1. Germline loops: CDR1 MNHEY, CDR2 SVGEGT. This CDR3 contains 16 residues. The trim removed 5 bases at V and 2 bases at J, leaving 11 bases unmatched. CDR3 sequence reads: CASSQPTGVAPYEQYF. CDR3 DNA: TGTGCCAGCAGTCAACCGACAGGGGTAGCCCCCTACGAGCAGTACTTC.

This rearrangement joins TRBV3-1 (or the pseudogene TRBV3-2) to TRBJ2-3; 11 nucleotides match TRBD1. Germline V gives CDR1 LGHDT, CDR2 YNNKEL (reference sequence). The CDR3 spans 13 residues. After removal of 2 bases from V and 14 bases from J, the junction contained 6 bases not matched to a gene. Written as DNA, the CDR3 is TGTGCCAGCAGCCAAATGGACAGGGGGCCTCGGTATTTT. Its translation: CASSQMDRGPRYF.

The chain is built from TRBV4-1 and TRBJ2-3, with D possibly being TRBD1 (6 bases). CDR1 MGHRA and CDR2 YSYEKL come from the germline V gene. Trimming took 1 base from V and 4 from J, leaving 12 bases between them. The CDR3 runs to 15 residues. The CDR3 spells CASSQVRTAPDTQYF. As DNA, the CDR3 is TGCGCCAGCAGCCAAGTCCGGACAGCTCCAGATACGCAGTATTTT.

The chain uses TRBV5-5 and TRBJ1-5; no definite D call. Germline CDR1 is SGHKS and CDR2 is YYEKEE (reference sequence). V was shortened by 2 bases and J by 0 bases, with 9 bases between the two germline ends. The CDR3 has 15 amino acids. The CDR3 sequence: CASSFSWHSNQPQHF. The CDR3 bases are TGTGCCAGCAGCTTCAGTTGGCATAGCAATCAGCCCCAGCATTTT.

This rearrangement joins TRBV5-1 to TRBJ2-7; 15 nucleotides agree with TRBD2. The CDR3 is made up of 17 amino acids. J was trimmed by 1 base and V by 4 bases; bases with no gene match: 6. Looked up from germline, CDR1 is SGHRS and CDR2 is YFSETQ. The CDR3 region is CASSPGLAGGVSYEQYF. The CDR3 DNA is TGCGCCAGCAGCCCGGGACTAGCGGGAGGTGTTTCCTACGAGCAGTACTTC.

The chain uses TRBV19 and TRBJ1-6; D not certain. The CDR3 is 15 residues long. The V gene's germline CDR1 is LNHDA and CDR2 SQIVND (reference sequence). Trimming took 11 bases from V and 13 from J, leaving 27 bases between them. CDR3 nucleotide sequence: TGTGCCTCCGCGGCCAGCGGCCAGAGAATCCAGCCCCTCCACTTT. Its protein is CASAASGQRIQPLHF.

V and J are TRBV7-9 and TRBJ1-6; 10 bases agree with TRBD1. J lost 7 bases, V lost 4 bases, and 7 bases had no gene match. CDR1 and CDR2 (germline): SEHNR, FQNEAQ (reference sequence). The CDR3 runs 16 residues. The CDR3 DNA reads as TGTGCCAGCAGCTCTAAACTGGGACAGGGGAATTCACCCCTCCACTTT. The encoded protein is CASSSKLGQGNSPLHF.

The chain carries TRBV15 and TRBJ2-1; 9 positions agree with TRBD1. CDR3 length equals 15 residues. V gave up 7 bases and J gave up 5 bases; unmatched junction bases: 9. Germline CDR1 is LNHNV and CDR2 is YYDKDF (reference sequence). The DNA for the CDR3 is TGTGCCACCAACGCAGGGGACAGGGCCCACAATGAGCAGTTCTTC. Translated, it gives CATNAGDRAHNEQFF.

The gene calls are TRBV5-1 and TRBJ1-2; 9 bases agree with TRBD1. The CDR3 covers 18 residues. V lost 1 base to trimming and J lost 0 bases; unmatched junction nucleotides: 10. CDR1 and CDR2 from the germline V gene are SGHRS and YFSETQ. The CDR3 DNA reads TGCGCCAGCAGCTTGCACCGGGACAGGGTGAACGCTAACTATGGCTACACCTTC. Its translation is CASSLHRDRVNANYGYTF.

The chain couples TRBV4-2 to TRBJ1-1; D unclear. CDR3 size: 15 residues. The germline CDR1 and CDR2 sequences are LGHNA and YNFKEQ. Deletions cut 3 bases from V and 3 bases from J, with 14 bases between. CDR3 amino acids: CASSQKGLTDTEAFF. CDR3 sequence (DNA): TGTGCCAGCAGCCAGAAAGGACTCACGGACACTGAAGCTTTCTTT.

V and J are TRBV13 and TRBJ2-5; TRBD2 aligns across 14 bases. V trimming: 3 bases; J trimming: 1 base; junction bases outside the gene matches: 1. The CDR3 totals 16 residues. The V gene's germline CDR1 is PRHDT and CDR2 FYEKMQ (reference sequence). The CDR3: CASSLGLAGVQETQYF. The CDR3 coding sequence is TGTGCCAGCAGCTTGGGACTAGCGGGGGTCCAAGAGACCCAGTACTTC.

The CDR3 spells CASSGETGAAQYF. The CDR3 DNA follows: TGTGCCAGCAGCGGAGAAACAGGGGCAGCGCAGTATTTT. V and J are TRBV5-4 and TRBJ2-3; 7 bases are a match to TRBD1. The length of the CDR3 is 13 residues. Looked up from germline, CDR1 is SGHNT and CDR2 is YYREEE (reference sequence). V shed 4 bases, J shed 10 bases, and the junction held 9 bases outside the gene matches.

The chain employs TRBV19 and TRBJ2-1; 8 nucleotides align to TRBD1. Trimming cost V 10 bases and J 2 bases; bases outside gene matches: 4. Per the germline V gene, CDR1 is LNHDA and CDR2 is SQIVND (reference sequence). CDR3 size: 13 residues. The CDR3 loop is CATKTGAYNEQFF. CDR3 sequence (DNA): TGTGCCACGAAGACAGGGGCCTACAATGAGCAGTTCTTC.

This rearrangement joins TRBV6-2 or TRBV6-3 to TRBJ2-1, with D maybe TRBD2 (6 bases). The CDR3 runs 12 residues. Trimming left V 4 bases short and J 10 bases short, with 11 bases between. Germline V CDR1 and CDR2: MNHEY, SVGEGT. The CDR3 coding sequence is TGTGCCAGCAGTTCAGGAGGGGTCGAGCAGTTCTTC. It translates to CASSSGGVEQFF.

The CDR3 coding sequence is TGTGCCAGCAGTTTAGCGAGGGTTGTCTATGGCTACACCTTC. Encoded protein: CASSLARVVYGYTF. This chain joins TRBV28 and TRBJ1-2; D not certain. V lost 2 bases to trimming and J lost 4 bases, with 11 bases between them. Germline-derived CDR1 and CDR2 are MDHEN and SYDVKM. CDR3 size: 14 residues.

J is TRBJ2-1 and V is TRBV5-1, with D possibly matching TRBD2 (5 bases). Trimming shortened V by 3 bases and J by 6 bases, and 19 bases separated the two germline ends. CDR1 is SGHRS and CDR2 is YFSETQ in the germline V gene. There are 16 residues in the CDR3. In DNA, the CDR3 is TGCGCCAGCAGCTCCACCGGACTGAATTCTCTCAATGAGCAGTTCTTC. It codes for CASSSTGLNSLNEQFF.

In regard to this clone: This sample includes further DNA sequences coding for the same CDR3. The chain employs TRBV14 and TRBJ2-2; D unclear. This CDR3 has 14 residues. Germline V gives CDR1 SGHDN, CDR2 FVKESK. Trimming cost V 1 base and J 1 base, with 4 bases left between them. The CDR3 region has the DNA TGTGCCAGCAGCCAAGCCAGGAACACCGGGGAGCTGTTTTTT. It encodes CASSQARNTGELFF. Based on the CDR3 plus reference TRBV14 and TRBJ2-2, the full variable domain is EAGVTQFPSHSVIEKGQTVTLRCDPISGHDNLYWYRRVMGKEIKFLLHFVKESKQDESGMPNNRFLAERTGGTYSTLKVQPAELEDSGVYFCASSQARNTGELFFGEGSRLTVL.

The table lists this clone with a few counts. The chain has TRBV9 and TRBJ1-1; weak D call: TRBD1 (6 bases). CDR3 length: 13 amino acids. V shed 0 bases and J shed 3 bases, with 6 bases lying between them. From germline, CDR1 is SGDLS and CDR2 YYNGEE. The CDR3 here is CASSVDRDTEAFF. The CDR3 nucleotides are TGTGCCAGCAGCGTAGACAGGGACACTGAAGCTTTCTTT. The full variable domain, rest sourced from reference TRBV9 and TRBJ1-1, is DSGVTQTPKHLITATGQRVTLRCSPRSGDLSVYWYQQSLDQGLQFLIQYYNGEERAKGNILERFSAQQFPDLHSELNLSSLELGDSALYFCASSVDRDTEAFFGQGTRLTVV.